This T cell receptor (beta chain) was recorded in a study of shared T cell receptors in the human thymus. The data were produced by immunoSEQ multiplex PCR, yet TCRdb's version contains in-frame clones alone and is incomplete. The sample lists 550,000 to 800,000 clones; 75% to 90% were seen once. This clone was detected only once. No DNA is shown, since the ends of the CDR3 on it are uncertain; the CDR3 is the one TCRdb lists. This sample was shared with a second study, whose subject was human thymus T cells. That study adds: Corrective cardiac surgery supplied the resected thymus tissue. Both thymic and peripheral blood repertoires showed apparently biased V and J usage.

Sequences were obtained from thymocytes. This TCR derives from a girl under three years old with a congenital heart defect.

The CDR3 loop is CASSSSLAVITDTQYF. The V gene is TRBV27, the J gene TRBJ2-3; TRBD2, as called in the table, went unchecked against the DNA. The CDR3 numbers 16 amino acids, ends counted. The germline CDR1 and CDR2 sequences are MNHEY and SMNVEV (reference sequence).